The 28 T cell receptor beta chains given below trace back to one sample, sequenced in a study of lymphopenia after photon versus proton radiotherapy. TCRdb keeps only in-frame clones here, not all; method: immunoSEQ multiplex PCR. The sample has more than 60,000 clones; approximately 86% are singletons. Sequenced material: peripheral blood, taken from a patient treated with photon-based radiotherapy. These receptors were obtained from a man in his forties or fifties with gastric cancer.

This rearrangement joins TRBV2 to TRBJ2-7, with no clear D. The germline gives CDR1 SNHLY, CDR2 FYNNEI. The V end was cut by 3 bases, the J end by 2 bases, with 5 bases between. The CDR3 sequence is 12 residues long. The CDR3 bases are TGTGCCAGCAGTGACAGCCCCTACGAGCAGTACTTC. It translates to CASSDSPYEQYF.

This chain links TRBV9 with TRBJ1-3, with D perhaps matching TRBD1 (5 bases). The CDR3 length is 17 residues. Trimming shortened V by 0 bases and J by 4 bases, and 17 bases separated the two germline ends. Per germline, CDR1 SGDLS and CDR2 YYNGEE. The DNA for the CDR3 is TGTGCCAGCAGCGTAGGTGACTTCAGGGCGTCCGGAAACACCATATATTTT. It is translated as CASSVGDFRASGNTIYF.

The chain carries TRBV18 and TRBJ2-1; TRBD2 agrees at 14 bases. Losses at the gene ends were 4 bases for V and 4 bases for J; bases not matched to a gene: 6. The V gene's germline CDR1 is KGHSH and CDR2 LQKENI. This CDR3 has 17 amino acids. The CDR3 DNA is TGTGCCAGCTCACGACTAGCGGGGGGGCCGCGGTACAATGAGCAGTTCTTC. Translated: CASSRLAGGPRYNEQFF.

This chain uses TRBV2 with TRBJ1-3; D is unclear. The ends were cut back, 5 bases at V and 2 bases at J, with 4 bases in the middle. This CDR3 is built from 12 residues. Germline V gives CDR1 SNHLY, CDR2 FYNNEI. For the CDR3, the DNA is TGTGCCAGCAGTAGCACTGGAAACACCATATATTTT. Its translation is CASSSTGNTIYF.

This chain joins TRBV6-5 and TRBJ1-6; D is possibly TRBD1 (6 bases). The ends were cut back, 6 bases at V and 8 bases at J, with 14 bases in the middle. Germline lookup yields CDR1 MNHEY and CDR2 SVGAGI. This CDR3 spans 14 amino acids. DNA of the CDR3: TGTGCCAGCAGCCTCACAGGGTTTGATTCACCCCTCCACTTT. Its protein product is CASSLTGFDSPLHF.

The V gene is TRBV7-2, the J gene TRBJ1-1; unclear D gene. This CDR3 has 15 amino acids. CDR1 is SGHTA, CDR2 FQGNSA, per germline. Deletions cut 4 bases from V and 0 bases from J, with 12 bases between. The CDR3 region is CASSSSSQMNTEAFF. The CDR3 nucleotides read TGTGCCAGCAGCTCCTCATCACAGATGAACACTGAAGCTTTCTTT.

The V and J genes are TRBV9 and TRBJ2-5; D is perhaps TRBD2 (7 bases). The germline gives CDR1 SGDLS, CDR2 YYNGEE. Trimming cost V 4 bases and J 4 bases, with 20 bases left between them. The CDR3 runs to 16 residues. The CDR3 DNA sequence: TGTGCCAGCAGCCCGAGGGGGGGTAGAGGGTCAGAGACCCAGTACTTC. Translating it yields CASSPRGGRGSETQYF.

The chain couples TRBV18 to TRBJ2-7, with TRBD2 matching over 11 bases. The V gene end was trimmed by 5 bases and the J gene end by 2 bases; junction bases not matched to a gene: 8. This CDR3 contains 16 residues. From germline, CDR1 is KGHSH and CDR2 LQKENI. The CDR3 spells CASSSPTSGATYEQYF. The CDR3 DNA sequence: TGTGCCAGCTCATCGCCGACTAGCGGGGCAACCTACGAGCAGTACTTC. Combining the CDR3 with reference TRBV18 and TRBJ2-7 gives the whole variable domain NAGVMQNPRHLVRRRGQEARLRCSPMKGHSHVYWYRQLPEEGLKFMVYLQKENIIDESGMPKERFSAEFPKEGPSILRIQQVVRGDSAAYFCASSSPTSGATYEQYFGPGTRLTVT.

The chain uses TRBV9 and TRBJ1-4; 8 bases line up with TRBD1. This CDR3 is 17 amino acids long. After removal of 3 bases from V and 0 bases from J, the junction contained 7 bases not matched to a gene. In germline, CDR1 is SGDLS, CDR2 YYNGEE. The CDR3 nucleotides are TGTGCCAGCAGCGGTCCGGGACAGGCCGCAACTAATGAAAAACTGTTTTTT. Protein product: CASSGPGQAATNEKLFF.

The rearrangement uses TRBV7-9 and TRBJ2-1; no clear D gene. CDR1 is SEHNR and CDR2 is FQNEAQ in the germline V gene (reference sequence). This CDR3 has 15 amino acids. The V end lost 4 bases, the J end lost 1 base, and 11 bases lay between the germline ends. CDR3 loop: CASSSTWISYNEQFF. The CDR3, as DNA: TGTGCCAGCAGCTCGACATGGATTTCCTACAATGAGCAGTTCTTC.

The V call is TRBV4-1, the J call TRBJ1-2; D ambiguous. V gave up 4 bases and J gave up 5 bases, with 17 bases separating them. Looked up from germline, CDR1 is MGHRA and CDR2 is YSYEKL. The CDR3 covers 15 residues. The CDR3 reads CASSLTTAVPYGYTF. The CDR3 nucleotides read TGCGCCAGCAGCCTAACGACTGCGGTACCATATGGCTACACCTTC.

The chain has TRBV18 and TRBJ1-2, with 7 bases fitting TRBD1. This CDR3 has 16 residues. V gave up 3 bases and J gave up 4 bases; unmatched junction bases: 11. The germline gives CDR1 KGHSH, CDR2 LQKENI. CDR3: CASSPTNVRGAYGYTF. The CDR3 bases are TGTGCCAGCTCACCTACCAATGTCAGGGGGGCCTATGGCTACACCTTC.

V and J are TRBV29-1 and TRBJ2-1; 8 bases map to TRBD2. The length of the CDR3 is 11 residues. Trimming removed 7 bases from V and 9 bases from J; junction bases left unmatched: 5. CDR1 is SQVTM and CDR2 is ANQGSEA in the germline V gene. This CDR3 is CSASAGGEQFF. DNA of the CDR3: TGCAGCGCATCGGCGGGGGGTGAGCAGTTCTTC.

This chain links TRBV6-1 with TRBJ1-1; D gene ambiguous. From germline, CDR1 is MNHNS and CDR2 SASEGT. The CDR3 contains 14 residues. V was cut by 6 bases and J by 2 bases, with 13 bases left in between. Here the CDR3 DNA reads TGTGCCAGCAGGAAATCTACAGTAAACACTGAAGCTTTCTTT. Translated: CASRKSTVNTEAFF.

The V call is TRBV7-9, the J call TRBJ1-2, with 10 bases identical to TRBD1. CDR1 is SEHNR and CDR2 is FQNEAQ in the germline V gene (reference sequence). The trim removed 7 bases at V and 6 bases at J, leaving 5 bases unmatched. The CDR3 consists of 13 residues. This chain's CDR3 is CASTGTGENGYTF. CDR3 sequence (DNA): TGTGCCAGCACCGGGACAGGGGAGAATGGCTACACCTTC.

This chain joins TRBV6-6 and TRBJ2-3; no clear D gene. This CDR3 comprises 14 residues. Trimming took 5 bases from V and 0 from J, leaving 9 bases between them. CDR1 is MNHNY and CDR2 is SVGAGI in the germline V gene (reference sequence). CDR3 coding DNA: TGTGCCAGCAGTATGGGTGGTAGCACAGATACGCAGTATTTT. Protein product: CASSMGGSTDTQYF.

The chain has TRBV6-1 and TRBJ2-5; 7 bases map to TRBD1. V lost 4 bases, J lost 7 bases, and 6 bases stayed unmatched. Germline CDR1 reads MNHNS; CDR2 reads SASEGT. CDR3 length: 13 amino acids. CDR3 protein: CASSGTGAGTQYF. The CDR3 DNA is TGTGCCAGCAGTGGAACAGGGGCGGGGACCCAGTACTTC.

The genes are TRBV7-2 and TRBJ2-3; 15 bases align to TRBD2. Per the germline V gene, CDR1 is SGHTA and CDR2 is FQGNSA. CDR3 length: 18 residues. V trimming: 4 bases; J trimming: 9 bases; junction bases outside the gene matches: 14. The CDR3 nucleotides are TGTGCCAGCAGCTCCCTTACCGGGACTAGCGGGGGGAAGAGGACGCAGTATTTT. Translated, it gives CASSSLTGTSGGKRTQYF.

This chain joins TRBV5-1 and TRBJ1-3; no clear D gene. CDR1 and CDR2 from the germline V gene are SGHRS and YFSETQ. The V and J ends lost 2 bases and 0 bases respectively, with 6 bases between them. CDR3 length equals 14 residues. The CDR3, as DNA: TGCGCCAGCAGCTTAGACGACTCTGGAAACACCATATATTTT. Translated, it gives CASSLDDSGNTIYF.

The chain links TRBV18 to TRBJ1-4; D is ambiguous. V gave up 2 bases and J gave up 5 bases, with 6 bases separating them. Germline CDR1 is KGHSH and CDR2 is LQKENI. This CDR3 contains 13 residues. CDR3 DNA sequence: TGTGCCAGCTCACCAGTGAAGAATGAAAAACTGTTTTTT. Protein product: CASSPVKNEKLFF.

The chain uses TRBV19 and TRBJ2-2; D unclear. The CDR3 is 13 amino acids. CDR1 and CDR2 (germline): LNHDA, SQIVND (reference sequence). Trimming stripped 8 bases from V and 5 bases from J, with 12 bases between. In DNA, the CDR3 is TGTGCCAGTCGTCCCCTCAGAACCGGGGAGCTGTTTTTT. Translating it yields CASRPLRTGELFF.

This sequence joins TRBV10-3 and TRBJ1-5; D is uncertain. The CDR3 contains 13 residues. V gave up 4 bases and J gave up 2 bases, with 6 bases separating them. CDR1 is ENHRY and CDR2 is SYGVKD in the germline V gene. CDR3 nucleotide sequence: TGTGCCATCAGTGTTGGGGGCAATCAGCCCCAGCATTTT. Translation gives CAISVGGNQPQHF.

The chain is built from TRBV30 and TRBJ1-2; D ambiguous. In germline, CDR1 is GTSNPN, CDR2 SVGIG (reference sequence). V lost 5 bases and J lost 1, with 17 bases in between. This CDR3 spans 15 amino acids. The CDR3 region is CAWFSTRTLNYGYTF. The CDR3 DNA follows: TGTGCCTGGTTCTCTACAAGGACTCTTAACTATGGCTACACCTTC.

The CDR3 loop reads CASSLRRRDPLRSNEQFF. CDR3 nucleotide sequence: TGTGCCAGCAGCTTAAGGCGTCGGGACCCCCTGAGGAGCAATGAGCAGTTCTTC. This chain links TRBV7-6 with TRBJ2-1, with D perhaps TRBD1 or TRBD2 (5 bases each). Germline V gives CDR1 SGHVS, CDR2 FNYEAQ. The CDR3 runs 18 residues. Trimming removed 2 bases at V and 6 bases at J, with 23 bases between.

The chain has TRBV19 and TRBJ2-3; D is ambiguous. This CDR3 spans 15 amino acids. The V gene lost 4 bases and the J gene lost 1 base, with 12 bases spanning the gap. Germline V gene data show CDR1 as LNHDA and CDR2 as SQIVND (reference sequence). DNA for the CDR3: TGTGCCAGTAGTAGGGCAGCATCCCGCACAGATACGCAGTATTTT. It yields the protein CASSRAASRTDTQYF.

The chain recombines TRBV14 with TRBJ2-5; the D gene is possibly TRBD2 (6 bases). Trimming took off 2 bases at V and 5 bases at J, with 9 bases between the two ends. CDR1 is SGHDN, CDR2 FVKESK, per germline. This CDR3 has 13 amino acids. This chain's CDR3 is CASSQIRGETQYF. The CDR3 coding sequence is TGTGCCAGCAGCCAAATTCGGGGGGAGACCCAGTACTTC.

The chain recombines TRBV5-5 with TRBJ2-7; a weak D match, TRBD2 (5 bases). CDR3 length equals 13 residues. Germline V gene lookup returns CDR1 SGHKS and CDR2 YYEKEE (reference sequence). The germline V and J ends were trimmed by 3 bases and 6 bases, with 13 bases remaining between them. This chain's CDR3 is CASSSGAGIEQYF. For the CDR3, the DNA is TGTGCCAGCAGCTCCGGTGCGGGTATCGAGCAGTACTTC.

The chain joins TRBV10-3 to TRBJ1-3, with D possibly TRBD1 on 6 matching bases. The CDR3 is 13 amino acids. V lost 6 bases and J lost 3, with 9 bases in between. Germline-derived CDR1 and CDR2 are ENHRY and SYGVKD. The CDR3 DNA follows: TGTGCCATCAGGCCGGACAGTGGAAACACCATATATTTT. Its protein product is CAIRPDSGNTIYF.